The entry below describes one T cell receptor beta chain. Its specificity is unknown. Other DNA sequences of this sample code for an identical CDR3. The data belong to a study of Ad26.COV2.S vaccination and SARS-CoV-2 variants. General observations from the study: Vaccine recipients showed a spike-specific TCR breadth that was higher than in placebo recipients.

Profiling relied on immunoSEQ multiplex PCR, and the TCRdb table lists in-frame clones only, not all of them. The table records 350,000 to 600,000 clones, 70% to 90% of them present only once. The V and J ends lost 4 bases and 0 bases respectively, with 10 bases between them. The CDR3 is 15 residues long. Germline V gene data show CDR1 as MDHEN and CDR2 as SYDVKM. Stated treatment: about 20 received Ad26.COV2.S at low or high dose, single or two shots; roughly 5 received placebo; per-sample allocation not given. Day 63 after the first injection of vaccine or placebo was the sampling time. V gene TRBV28 combines with J gene TRBJ1-3, with a tentative D call TRBD1 (5 bases). The sample was peripheral blood, taken in a trial of Ad26.COV2.S vaccine versus placebo. This clonotype was sampled from a person aged 18-60 years who received the Ad26.COV2.S COVID-19 vaccine or a placebo. The CDR3 bases are TGTGCCAGCAGTTCAGCGGGGGGCTCTGGAAACACCATATATTTT. It encodes CASSSAGGSGNTIYF.